This TCR beta chain was found in a study of T-cell reconstitution after alpha-beta-depleted transplantation in children. Whole-study findings and limits: Newly produced T cells mostly accounted for T-cell counts and diversity one year post-transplant. Recipient T cells and thymic progenitors that survived gave rise to the high TCRbeta diversity observed at day 60 in some patients. Several hundred expanded graft clones reportedly were the source of alpha-beta T cells about two months after transplant.

As it was prepared, the TCRbeta library received unique molecular identifiers. TCRdb processed the PCR reads anew with MiXCR; each CDR3 protein has one entry. Seen here are 70,000 to 95,000 distinct CDR3 sequences, around 15% observed once, and the top ten hold roughly a fifth. The germline gives CDR1 MGHRA, CDR2 YSYEKL. The V and J ends lost 1 base and 6 bases, in that order; junction bases with no gene match: 13. This CDR3 is built from 17 residues. As for this clonotype: Its antigen is undetermined.

The chain links TRBV4-1 to TRBJ2-7; 9 bases map to TRBD1. The material sequenced was PBMCs, mostly from graft donor cells, taken 180 days after TCRalphabeta/CD19-depleted stem cell transplant. This TCR was recovered from a male patient aged 2 to 10 who had a stem cell transplant for acute lymphoblastic leukemia, so the T cells may come from the graft donor. CDR3 nucleotide sequence: TGCGCCAGCAGCCAAGCGACAATTGGGACAGGGCTCGGCGAGCAGTACTTC. Protein sequence: CASSQATIGTGLGEQYF.